Sequencing of this T cell receptor beta chain was carried out in a study of T-cell memory formation after mild COVID-19. This clonotype showed up just a few times. Its antigen is not known. Study conclusions and caveats: The study found contracting CD4+ clones mainly in CM and EM and contracting CD8+ clones in EMRA.

The CDR3 consists of 17 residues. The V end was cut by 8 bases, the J end by 0 bases, with 20 bases between. TCRdb fed the 5' RACE reads into MiXCR, producing one record per CDR3 protein. The sample has about 420,000 distinct CDR3 sequences; more than 20% are singletons. This clonotype was obtained from an adult woman who had mild COVID-19 (a few samples of this study predate the infection). Cell type and time point are not known. The rearrangement joins TRBV12-3 or TRBV12-4 to TRBJ2-4; no clear D gene. The sample was PBMCs or a T cell subset sorted from them (not recorded which). The CDR3 DNA reads TGTGCCAGCTCTCCAAGCAAGGTCGCCCTAGCCAAAAACATTCAGTACTTC. It specifies CASSPSKVALAKNIQYF.